These 20 T cell receptor beta chains share one sample of origin, sequenced in a study of T cell repertoires in cytomegalovirus infection. One entry per CDR3 protein, called by TCRdb with MiXCR from the reads. The data hold some 390,000 distinct CDR3 sequences, with approximately 18% observed a single time. The sample was PBMCs. These TCRs come from a human donor in good health (CMV status not recorded). Some clones in this sample may be carry-over from other donors' samples.

This clonotype was counted many times. V gene TRBV6-5 combines with J gene TRBJ1-6, with TRBD1 matching 9 bases. V shed 0 bases, J shed 7 bases, and the junction held 4 bases outside the gene matches. The CDR3 consists of 16 residues. CDR1 and CDR2 from the germline V gene are MNHEY and SVGAGI. CDR3 in amino acids: CASSYSSGQGNSPLHF. For the CDR3, the DNA is TGTGCCAGCAGTTACTCATCGGGACAGGGAAATTCACCCCTCCACTTT.

There are many counts of this clonotype. V and J are TRBV7-9 and TRBJ2-5, with D possibly TRBD2 on 6 matching bases. Germline loops: CDR1 SEHNR, CDR2 FQNEAQ (reference sequence). Deletions cut 0 bases from V and 4 bases from J, with 9 bases between. The CDR3 sequence is 14 residues long. CDR3 nucleotides: TGTGCCAGCAGCTTAGCGGGACTTCCAGAGACCCAGTACTTC. Amino acids: CASSLAGLPETQYF.

The J gene is TRBJ2-2, the V gene TRBV5-4; D not certain. The CDR3 runs 13 residues. Between the trimmed V and J ends, which lost 2 bases and 3 bases, there was a span of 5 bases. The germline V gene has CDR1 SGHNT and CDR2 YYREEE (reference sequence). The CDR3 region is CASSFGHTGELFF. CDR3 DNA: TGTGCCAGCAGCTTCGGGCACACCGGGGAGCTGTTTTTT.

This clonotype was detected ten times or more. The J gene is TRBJ2-7, the V gene TRBV7-2, with TRBD2 matching over 8 bases. The CDR3 length is 13 residues. V was clipped by 6 bases and J by 5 bases; unmatched bases: 6. CDR1 and CDR2 from the germline V gene are SGHTA and FQGNSA. The CDR3 nucleotides are TGTGCCAGCAGACGAACGGGAGGGCACGAGCAGTACTTC. It yields the protein CASRRTGGHEQYF.

This clonotype was seen many times. The chain has TRBV11-2 and TRBJ1-4; D is undetermined. Germline V gives CDR1 SGHAT, CDR2 FQNNGV. The CDR3 spans 14 residues. V was cut by 1 base and J by 8 bases, with 11 bases left in between. The CDR3 DNA sequence: TGTGCCAGCAGCTTAGCTCAGATGGCAGAAAAACTGTTTTTT. It encodes CASSLAQMAEKLFF.

This clonotype was observed many times. The chain carries TRBV2 and TRBJ2-1, with TRBD2 matching over 13 bases. J was trimmed by 8 bases and V by 6 bases; bases with no gene match: 4. The germline gives CDR1 SNHLY, CDR2 FYNNEI. This CDR3 is 14 amino acids long. CDR3 bases: TGTGCCAGCAGGGGGGGGACTAGCGGGGATGAGCAGTTCTTC. Translating it yields CASRGGTSGDEQFF.

This clonotype has ten or more counts. This chain connects TRBV12-3 or TRBV12-4 to TRBJ2-5, with 10 bases identical to TRBD2. The CDR3 totals 15 residues. V trimming: 6 bases; J trimming: 2 bases; junction bases outside the gene matches: 6. CDR3 DNA: TGTGCCAGCAGACTACGGACTAGCGGACAAGAGACCCAGTACTTC. As protein: CASRLRTSGQETQYF.

This clonotype was counted ten times or more. The rearrangement joins TRBV7-9 to TRBJ2-1, with D possibly being TRBD2 (5 bases). V was clipped by 3 bases and J by 11 bases, with 17 bases between them. The CDR3 consists of 14 residues. Germline CDR1 reads SEHNR; CDR2 reads FQNEAQ (reference sequence). The CDR3 spells CASSFGESGLKQFF. CDR3 in DNA: TGTGCCAGCAGCTTTGGTGAGAGCGGACTGAAGCAGTTCTTC. The full variable domain, with the rest looked up from reference TRBV7-9 and TRBJ2-1, is DTGVSQNPRHKITKRGQNVTFRCDPISEHNRLYWYRQTLGQGPEFLTYFQNEAQLEKSRLLSDRFSAERPKGSFSTLEIQRTEQGDSAMYLCASSFGESGLKQFFGPGTRLTVL.

CDR3 sequence reads: CASSRSGTSQETQYF. CDR3 sequence (DNA): TGCGCCAGCAGCCGATCCGGGACCAGCCAAGAGACCCAGTACTTC. The chain recombines TRBV5-1 with TRBJ2-5; D is possibly TRBD1 or TRBD2 (5 bases each). V lost 4 bases, J lost 1 base, and 14 bases lay in between. This CDR3 has 15 amino acids. Germline values: CDR1 SGHRS, CDR2 YFSETQ.

The chain links TRBV7-2 to TRBJ1-2; no definite D call. The CDR3 has 15 amino acids. Trimming stripped 1 base from V and 2 bases from J, with 11 bases between. From germline, CDR1 is SGHTA and CDR2 FQGNSA. DNA for the CDR3: TGTGCCAGCAGCTTAGACCCACGGTCCAACTATGGCTACACCTTC. This encodes CASSLDPRSNYGYTF. The entire variable domain, with the rest obtained from reference TRBV7-2 and TRBJ1-2, is as follows: GAGVSQSPSNKVTEKGKDVELRCDPISGHTALYWYRQSLGQGLEFLIYFQGNSAPDKSGLPSDRFSAERTGGSVSTLTIQRTQQEDSAVYLCASSLDPRSNYGYTFGSGTRLTVV.

The gene calls are TRBV20-1 and TRBJ2-3; 12 bases are shared with TRBD2. Germline assignment: CDR1 DFQATT and CDR2 SNEGSKA (reference sequence). The V gene end was trimmed by 2 bases and the J gene end by 1 base; junction bases not matched to a gene: 4. The CDR3 totals 16 residues. CDR3 in DNA: TGCAGTGCTAGACCCCGGACTAGCGGGGGCACAGATACGCAGTATTTT. As protein: CSARPRTSGGTDTQYF.

This clonotype was seen many times. A much larger clone differs by one base, so this may be a read error. This rearrangement joins TRBV7-8 to TRBJ2-3; TRBD2 matches at 7 bases. This CDR3 contains 14 residues. V trimming: 1 base; J trimming: 5 bases; junction bases outside the gene matches: 3. Germline CDR1 and CDR2: SGHVS and FQNEAQ. The CDR3 DNA reads TGTGCCAGCAGCTTAGATGTAGCGGGAGATACGCAGTATTTT. It specifies CASSLDVAGDTQYF.

The rearrangement links TRBV5-1 to TRBJ2-5; TRBD1 matches 8 bases. V gave up 2 bases and J gave up 2 bases; unmatched junction bases: 2. Looked up from germline, CDR1 is SGHRS and CDR2 is YFSETQ. The CDR3 length is 14 residues. The CDR3 is CASSFQGAQETQYF. The DNA of the CDR3 is TGCGCCAGCAGCTTTCAGGGGGCTCAAGAGACCCAGTACTTC.

V and J are TRBV20-1 and TRBJ2-7; D unresolved. Germline CDR1 DFQATT, CDR2 SNEGSKA (reference sequence). CDR3 length: 13 amino acids. V was shortened by 6 bases and J by 9 bases, with 21 bases between the two germline ends. The CDR3 reads CSADDDPTRGQYF. The CDR3 nucleotides are TGCAGTGCGGACGACGACCCTACGAGAGGGCAGTACTTC.

The chain is built from TRBV6-5 and TRBJ2-2; no definite D call. The CDR3 is 14 amino acids. V lost 0 bases and J lost 7, with 9 bases in between. Germline lookup yields CDR1 MNHEY and CDR2 SVGAGI. The CDR3 region has the DNA TGTGCCAGCAGTTACTCTACCGGGTTCGGGGAGCTGTTTTTT. Residues: CASSYSTGFGELFF.

This clonotype was counted at least ten times. The chain is built from TRBV12-3 or TRBV12-4 and TRBJ2-1, with D tentatively TRBD1 or TRBD2 (5 bases each). With 3 bases removed from V and 0 bases from J, the gap between germline ends came to 15 bases. This CDR3 has 17 residues. This chain's CDR3 is CASSLGRRLSSYNEQFF. The DNA for the CDR3 is TGTGCCAGCAGTTTGGGACGTCGGCTAAGCTCCTACAATGAGCAGTTCTTC.

This clonotype was detected ten times or more. This chain links TRBV7-2 with TRBJ2-3; perhaps D is TRBD1 or TRBD2 (6 bases each). Per the germline V gene, CDR1 is SGHTA and CDR2 is FQGNSA. CDR3 length: 16 amino acids. Trimming pared 2 bases from V and 4 bases from J, leaving 16 bases between. CDR3 DNA sequence: TGTGCCAGCAGCTTAAATTTAGGGGGGAGTGCAGATACGCAGTATTTT. Its translation: CASSLNLGGSADTQYF.

The chain joins TRBV6-6 to TRBJ1-1; tentative D call: TRBD1 (5 bases). V was trimmed by 5 bases and J by 4 bases, leaving 11 bases between them. The CDR3 runs 13 residues. From germline, CDR1 is MNHNY and CDR2 SVGAGI (reference sequence). CDR3 loop: CASSRQPPTEAFF. The CDR3 nucleotides are TGTGCCAGCAGTCGACAGCCCCCCACTGAAGCTTTCTTT.

J is TRBJ2-7 and V is TRBV4-1; TRBD2 might be the D (6 bases). Germline V gene lookup returns CDR1 MGHRA and CDR2 YSYEKL. The CDR3 contains 16 residues. V gave up 1 base and J gave up 6 bases, with 19 bases separating them. This CDR3 is CASSQVLARVGGEQYF. DNA of the CDR3: TGCGCCAGCAGCCAAGTTTTGGCGCGTGTCGGGGGCGAGCAGTACTTC.

The chain has TRBV20-1 and TRBJ2-3; D is unclear. The CDR3 has 18 residues. Germline CDR1 is DFQATT and CDR2 is SNEGSKA (reference sequence). V gave up 3 bases and J gave up 0 bases, with 22 bases separating them. Here the CDR3 reads CSASVGRNDFASTDTQYF. The DNA for the CDR3 is TGCAGTGCTAGCGTTGGTAGAAACGACTTTGCTAGCACAGATACGCAGTATTTT.